This is a list of T cell receptor beta chains from one sample in a study of Ad26.COV2.S vaccination and SARS-CoV-2 variants. Generated by immunoSEQ multiplex PCR, the TCRdb table keeps only in-frame clones and is missing some. The data hold around 320,000 clones, with 70% to 90% observed a single time. Specimen: peripheral blood, collected in a trial of Ad26.COV2.S vaccine versus placebo. These receptors originate from a person between 18 and 59 years old who received the Ad26.COV2.S COVID-19 vaccine or a placebo. The CDR3 runs from the conserved cysteine through the conserved F or W. Each record gives: D gene, clone size, J gene, V gene, CDR3 DNA, CDR3 protein. A D gene is named only where the DNA matches it firmly. The listing skips clone size in some rows; elsewhere it reads once, few, many or a size class.

NA	NA	TRBJ1-3	TRBV2	TGTGCCAGCAGTGTTCTAACCGGGGTAACGGGGGACACCATATATTTT	CASSVLTGVTGDTIYF
NA	NA	TRBJ1-1	TRBV30	TGTGCCTGGGGGGAGACTGAAGCTTTCTTT	CAWGETEAFF
NA	NA	TRBJ2-2	TRBV19	TGTGCCAGGACCCTTAAGGGGAGAGAGAACACCGGGGAGCTGTTTTTT	CARTLKGRENTGELFF
NA	NA	TRBJ1-4	TRBV19	TGTGCCAGTAGTGAACGCGGTCGGGAAAAACTGTTTTTT	CASSERGREKLFF
NA	NA	TRBJ1-2	TRBV4-1	TGCGCCAGCAGCCCGGCCGGCTATGGCTACACCTTC	CASSPAGYGYTF
NA	NA	TRBJ2-2	TRBV20-1	TGCAGTGCTACTGACAGGACCGGGACCGGGGAGCTGTTTTTT	CSATDRTGTGELFF
TRBD2	NA	TRBJ2-5	TRBV5-1	TGCGCCAGCAGCTTGGGGACTAGCGGGGGGGCACCCTTCCAAGAGACCCAGTACTTC	CASSLGTSGGAPFQETQYF
TRBD2	NA	TRBJ2-1	TRBV3-1/TRBV3-2	TGTGCCAGCAGCCAAGGTTTTCTGCGCGGGGGGAACAATGAGCAGTTCTTC	CASSQGFLRGGNNEQFF
TRBD1	once	TRBJ2-3	TRBV29-1	TGCAGCGTTCGTCAGGGGGCGAGCACAGATACGCAGTATTTT	CSVRQGASTDTQYF
NA	few	TRBJ1-2	TRBV9	TGTGCCAGCAGCCCCGACCGGAACTATGGCTACACCTTC	CASSPDRNYGYTF
TRBD1	NA	TRBJ1-1	TRBV5-4	TGTGCCAGCAGCCGGGACAGGGGTTCTGAAGCTTTCTTT	CASSRDRGSEAFF
TRBD1	NA	TRBJ2-2	TRBV4-3	TGCGCCAGCAGCCAACGACAGGGGGCCACCGGGGAGCTGTTTTTT	CASSQRQGATGELFF
TRBD1	NA	TRBJ1-2	TRBV4-3	TGCGCCAGCAGCCAAGTCCCCTTCCAGGGGGATGGCTACACCTTC	CASSQVPFQGDGYTF
NA	few	TRBJ1-5	TRBV19	TGTGCCAGTAGGAAAAGGGGACTCAATCAGCCCCAGCATTTT	CASRKRGLNQPQHF
NA	NA	TRBJ1-4	TRBV18	TGTGCCAGCTCCCTGGGGATAGGGAGTGAAAAACTGTTTTTT	CASSLGIGSEKLFF
NA	NA	TRBJ2-5	TRBV19	TGTGCCAGTAGTATCCAGGGCCAAGAGACCCAGTACTTC	CASSIQGQETQYF
NA	NA	TRBJ2-5	TRBV5-1	TGCGCCAGCAGCTTGGCCGTGGGGATACAAGAGACCCAGTACTTC	CASSLAVGIQETQYF
NA	NA	TRBJ1-2	TRBV2	TGTGCCAGCAGGGCGGACAGCCGGATTTGGATCTACACCTTC	CASRADSRIWIYTF
NA	NA	TRBJ1-6	TRBV3-1/TRBV3-2	TGTGCCAGCAGCCAAAGACAGAGCTCCTATAATTCACCCCTCCACTTT	CASSQRQSSYNSPLHF
TRBD1	NA	TRBJ1-1	TRBV7-8	TGTGCCAGCAGGCCCGGGACAGTAAACACTGAAGCTTTCTTT	CASRPGTVNTEAFF
NA	NA	TRBJ2-4	TRBV9	TGTGCCAGCAGCGTTAGGCGAAGGGCATGGAACATTCAGTACTTC	CASSVRRRAWNIQYF
TRBD1	NA	TRBJ1-4	TRBV4-3	TGCGCCAGCAGCCAAGGAGACAGGGGGAATAATGAAAAACTGTTTTTT	CASSQGDRGNNEKLFF
NA	once	TRBJ1-1	TRBV6-5	TGTGCCACCCACGGGCACACTGAAGCTTTCTTT	CATHGHTEAFF
NA	NA	TRBJ1-2	TRBV18	TGTGCCAGCTCACCAGGCAGCCTAGCTAACTATGGCTACACCTTC	CASSPGSLANYGYTF
TRBD1	NA	TRBJ1-1	TRBV7-9	TGTGCCAGCAGCTTAAGGGGGCTTGGCACTGAAGCTTTCTTT	CASSLRGLGTEAFF
NA	NA	TRBJ2-3	TRBV7-6	TGTGCCAGCAGCCCGAACGCCAGAAGAGATACGCAGTATTTT	CASSPNARRDTQYF
NA	NA	TRBJ1-2	TRBV19	TGTGCCAGTAGTATAGGGCCTTCCGTGACGGCCTATGGCTACACCTTC	CASSIGPSVTAYGYTF